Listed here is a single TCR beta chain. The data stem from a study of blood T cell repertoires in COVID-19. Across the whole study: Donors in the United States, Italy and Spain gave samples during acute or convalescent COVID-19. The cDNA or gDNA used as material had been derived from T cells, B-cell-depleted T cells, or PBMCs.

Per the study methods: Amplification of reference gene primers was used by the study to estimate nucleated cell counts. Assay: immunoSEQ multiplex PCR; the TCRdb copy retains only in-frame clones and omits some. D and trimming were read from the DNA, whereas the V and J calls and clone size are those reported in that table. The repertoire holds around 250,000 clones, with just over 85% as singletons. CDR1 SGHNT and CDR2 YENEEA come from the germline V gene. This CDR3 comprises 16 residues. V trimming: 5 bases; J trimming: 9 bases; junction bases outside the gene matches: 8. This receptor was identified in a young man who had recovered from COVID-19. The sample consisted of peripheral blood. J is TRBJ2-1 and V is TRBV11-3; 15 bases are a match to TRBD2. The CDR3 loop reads CASSGGLAGGRTEQFF. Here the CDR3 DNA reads TGTGCCAGCAGCGGAGGACTAGCGGGGGGGAGGACTGAGCAGTTCTTC.